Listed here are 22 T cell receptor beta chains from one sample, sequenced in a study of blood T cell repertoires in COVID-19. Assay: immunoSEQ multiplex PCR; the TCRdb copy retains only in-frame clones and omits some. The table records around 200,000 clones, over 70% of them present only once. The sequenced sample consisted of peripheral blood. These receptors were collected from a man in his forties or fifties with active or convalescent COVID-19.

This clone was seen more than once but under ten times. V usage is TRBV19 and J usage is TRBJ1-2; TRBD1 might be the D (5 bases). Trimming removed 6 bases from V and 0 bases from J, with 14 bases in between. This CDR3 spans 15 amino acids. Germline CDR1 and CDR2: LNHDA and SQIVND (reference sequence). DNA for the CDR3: TGTGCCAGTAGGCGCCCGACAGCAGCTAACTATGGCTACACCTTC. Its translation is CASRRPTAANYGYTF.

CDR3 DNA sequence: TGCGCCAGGGCAGGGGACAGCTTTAGGAGGTTCTATGGCTACACCTTC. Translated, it gives CARAGDSFRRFYGYTF. This sequence joins TRBV10-1 and TRBJ1-2, with TRBD1 matching over 7 bases. The J segment lost 4 bases and the V segment lost 9 bases, leaving 17 bases of the junction unmatched. Germline-derived CDR1 and CDR2 are WNHNN and SYGVQD (reference sequence). CDR3 length: 16 amino acids.

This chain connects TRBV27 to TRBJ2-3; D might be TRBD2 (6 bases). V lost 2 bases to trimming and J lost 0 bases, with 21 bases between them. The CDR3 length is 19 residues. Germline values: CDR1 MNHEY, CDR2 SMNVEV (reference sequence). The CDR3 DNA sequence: TGTGCCAGCAGTTTAAGAGGTTTCCGCGGGACGGCTAGCACAGATACGCAGTATTTT. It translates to CASSLRGFRGTASTDTQYF.

For the CDR3, the DNA is TGTGCCAGCAGCCCAGTCGGGGGGGGCAATGAGCAGTTCTTC. Translated, it gives CASSPVGGGNEQFF. The rearrangement links TRBV7-6 to TRBJ2-1, with TRBD2 matching 8 bases. V lost 5 bases and J lost 6; bases outside the gene matches: 6. Germline CDR1 reads SGHVS; CDR2 reads FNYEAQ. The CDR3 covers 14 residues.

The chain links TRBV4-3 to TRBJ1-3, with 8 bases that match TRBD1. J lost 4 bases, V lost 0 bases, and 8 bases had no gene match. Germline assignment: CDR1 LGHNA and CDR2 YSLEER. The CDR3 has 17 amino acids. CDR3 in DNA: TGCGCCAGCAGCCAAGATCAGCGACAGGGGAACGGAAACACCATATATTTT. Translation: CASSQDQRQGNGNTIYF.

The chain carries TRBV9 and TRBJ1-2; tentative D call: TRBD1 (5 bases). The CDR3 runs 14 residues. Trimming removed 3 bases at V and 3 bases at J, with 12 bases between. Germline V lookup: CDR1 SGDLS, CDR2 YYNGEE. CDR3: CASSASGTHYGYTF. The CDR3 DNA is TGTGCCAGCAGCGCATCCGGGACTCACTATGGCTACACCTTC.

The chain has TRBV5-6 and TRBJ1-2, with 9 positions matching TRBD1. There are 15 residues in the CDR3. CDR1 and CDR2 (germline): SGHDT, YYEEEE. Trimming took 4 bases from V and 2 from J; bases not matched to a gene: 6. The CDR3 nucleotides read TGTGCCAGCAGCACCGGGACAGGGAAAAACTATGGCTACACCTTC. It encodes CASSTGTGKNYGYTF.

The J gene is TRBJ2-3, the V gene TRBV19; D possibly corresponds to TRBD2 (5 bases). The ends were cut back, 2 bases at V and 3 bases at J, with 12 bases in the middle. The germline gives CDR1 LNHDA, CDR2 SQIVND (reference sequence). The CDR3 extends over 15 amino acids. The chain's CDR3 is CASSIRPGGTDTQYF. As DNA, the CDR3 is TGTGCCAGTAGTATAAGGCCGGGCGGGACAGATACGCAGTATTTT.

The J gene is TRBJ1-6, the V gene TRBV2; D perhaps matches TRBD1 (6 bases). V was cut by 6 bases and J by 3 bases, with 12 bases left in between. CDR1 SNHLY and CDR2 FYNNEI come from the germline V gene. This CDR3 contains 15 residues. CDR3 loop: CASRLQGLYNSPLHF. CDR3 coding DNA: TGTGCCAGCAGATTACAGGGTCTCTATAATTCACCCCTCCACTTT.

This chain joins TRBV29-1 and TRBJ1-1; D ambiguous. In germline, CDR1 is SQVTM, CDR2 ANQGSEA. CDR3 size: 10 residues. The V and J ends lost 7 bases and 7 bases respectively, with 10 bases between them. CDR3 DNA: TGCAGCGGACTCCACAATGAAGCTTTCTTT. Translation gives CSGLHNEAFF.

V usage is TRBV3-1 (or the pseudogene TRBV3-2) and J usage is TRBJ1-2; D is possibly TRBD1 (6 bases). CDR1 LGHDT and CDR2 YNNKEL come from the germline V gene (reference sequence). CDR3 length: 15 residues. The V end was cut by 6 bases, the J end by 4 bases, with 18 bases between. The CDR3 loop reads CASRKWGQSVYGYTF. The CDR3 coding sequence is TGTGCCAGCAGGAAATGGGGGCAGAGTGTCTATGGCTACACCTTC.

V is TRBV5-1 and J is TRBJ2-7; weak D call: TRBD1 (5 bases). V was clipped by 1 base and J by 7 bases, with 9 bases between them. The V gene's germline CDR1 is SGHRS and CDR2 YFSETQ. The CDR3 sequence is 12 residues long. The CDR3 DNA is TGCGCCAGCAGCTTGCTGGGGCGAGAGCAGTACTTC. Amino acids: CASSLLGREQYF.

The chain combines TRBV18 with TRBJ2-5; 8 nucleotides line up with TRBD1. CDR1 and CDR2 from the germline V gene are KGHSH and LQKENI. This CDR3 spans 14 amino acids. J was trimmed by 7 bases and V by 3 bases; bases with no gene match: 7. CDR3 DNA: TGTGCCAGCTCACCCGGCAGGGGGCTGAGGACCCAGTACTTC. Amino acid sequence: CASSPGRGLRTQYF.

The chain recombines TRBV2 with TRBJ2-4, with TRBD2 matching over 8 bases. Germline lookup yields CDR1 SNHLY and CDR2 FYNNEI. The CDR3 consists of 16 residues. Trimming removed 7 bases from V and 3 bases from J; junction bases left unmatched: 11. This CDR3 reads CASNPASGQGKNIQYF. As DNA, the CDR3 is TGTGCCAGCAACCCGGCTAGCGGGCAAGGCAAAAACATTCAGTACTTC.

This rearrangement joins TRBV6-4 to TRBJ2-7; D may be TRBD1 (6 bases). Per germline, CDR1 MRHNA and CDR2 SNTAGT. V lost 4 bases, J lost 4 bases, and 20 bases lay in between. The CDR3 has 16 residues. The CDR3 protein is CASSVFAGTRPYEQYF. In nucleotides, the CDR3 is TGTGCCAGCAGTGTTTTTGCCGGGACAAGGCCTTACGAGCAGTACTTC.

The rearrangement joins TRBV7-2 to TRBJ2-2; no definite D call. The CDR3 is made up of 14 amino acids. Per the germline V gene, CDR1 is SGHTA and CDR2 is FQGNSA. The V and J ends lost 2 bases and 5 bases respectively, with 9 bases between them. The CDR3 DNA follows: TGTGCCAGCAGCTTACGGCAGCGAACCGGGGAGCTGTTTTTT. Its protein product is CASSLRQRTGELFF.

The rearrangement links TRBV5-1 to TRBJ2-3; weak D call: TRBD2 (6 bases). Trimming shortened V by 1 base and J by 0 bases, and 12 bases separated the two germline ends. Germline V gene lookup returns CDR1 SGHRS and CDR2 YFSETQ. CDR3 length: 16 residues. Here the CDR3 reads CASSLWDSTSTDTQYF. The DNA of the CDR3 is TGCGCCAGCAGCTTGTGGGACTCGACTAGCACAGATACGCAGTATTTT.

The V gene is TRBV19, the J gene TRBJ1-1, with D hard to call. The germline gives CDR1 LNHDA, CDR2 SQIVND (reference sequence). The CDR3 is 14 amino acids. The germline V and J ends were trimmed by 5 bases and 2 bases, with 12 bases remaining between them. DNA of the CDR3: TGTGCCAGTAGTCCGAGGCCCTTTAACACTGAAGCTTTCTTT. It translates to CASSPRPFNTEAFF.

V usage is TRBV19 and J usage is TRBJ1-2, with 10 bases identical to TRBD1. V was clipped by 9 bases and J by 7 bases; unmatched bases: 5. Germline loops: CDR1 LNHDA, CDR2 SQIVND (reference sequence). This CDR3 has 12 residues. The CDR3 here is CASSTGGAGYTF. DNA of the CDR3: TGTGCCAGCTCGACAGGGGGCGCTGGCTACACCTTC.

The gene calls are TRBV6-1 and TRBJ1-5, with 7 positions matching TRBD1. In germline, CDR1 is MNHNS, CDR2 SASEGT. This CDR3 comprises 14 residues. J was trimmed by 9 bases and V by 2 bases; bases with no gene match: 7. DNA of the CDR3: TGTGCCAGCAGTGAAACCAGGGGGATTAGGCCCCAGCATTTT. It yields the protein CASSETRGIRPQHF.

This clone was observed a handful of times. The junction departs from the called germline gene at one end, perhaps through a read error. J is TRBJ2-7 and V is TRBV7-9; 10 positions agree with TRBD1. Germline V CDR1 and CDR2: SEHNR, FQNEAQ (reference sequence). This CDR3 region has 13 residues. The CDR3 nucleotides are TGTGCCAGCAGCCTCGCGGGACAGGGGCATCGGGGCTTC. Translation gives CASSLAGQGHRGF.

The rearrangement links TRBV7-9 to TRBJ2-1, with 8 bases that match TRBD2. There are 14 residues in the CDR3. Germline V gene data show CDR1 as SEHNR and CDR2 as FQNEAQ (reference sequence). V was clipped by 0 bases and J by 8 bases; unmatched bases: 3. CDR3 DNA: TGTGCCAGCAGCTTAGCGATGCGGGGGGATGAGCAGTTCTTC. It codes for CASSLAMRGDEQFF.